This TCR beta chain was profiled in a study of T cell responses to AZD1222 COVID-19 vaccine. Unmatched junction bases numbered 6, after V lost 1 base and J lost 7 bases. From germline, CDR1 is LGHDT and CDR2 YNNKEL (reference sequence). The CDR3 loop spans 16 amino acids. Broader study findings: No repertoire was sampled before or during the peak T cell response, only after it.

Assay used: immunoSEQ multiplex PCR; TCRdb lists only in-frame clones, some missing. Of 150,000 to 200,000 clones listed, 80% to 95% are singletons. In the case of this clone: Its specificity is unknown.

The rearrangement links TRBV3-1 (or the pseudogene TRBV3-2) to TRBJ2-2; 10 bases are shared with TRBD1. This specimen was peripheral blood, taken 28 days after the second AZD1222 dose. The sequence was collected from an adult who received the AZD1222 COVID-19 vaccine. The CDR3 sequence is CASSQGGTGDGGELFF. CDR3 DNA sequence: TGTGCCAGCAGCCAAGGCGGGACAGGGGATGGCGGGGAGCTGTTTTTT.